This T cell receptor (beta chain) was recorded in a study of blood T cell repertoires in COVID-19. Background on the study: Whether acute or convalescent, the COVID-19 samples came from the United States, Italy and Spain. In each case, the material was cDNA or gDNA derived from T cells, B-cell-depleted T cells, or PBMCs.

This CDR3 has 16 amino acids. The V gene's germline CDR1 is SGHVS and CDR2 FQNEAQ. Trimming at V came to 3 bases and at J to 3 bases, leaving 9 bases not matched to a gene. Original methodology: It was from reference gene primer amplification that nucleated cell counts were estimated. Only in-frame clones appear in the TCRdb table, and some are missing; sequencing was by immunoSEQ multiplex PCR. Clone size and the V and J calls come from that table; the DNA yielded D and trimming. The table records approximately 91,000 clones, about 90% of them present only once. The TCR sequence derives from a man between 65 and 85 years old with acute or convalescent COVID-19. Input material: peripheral blood. The chain has TRBV7-8 and TRBJ2-7; 9 bases align to TRBD1. The CDR3 DNA is TGTGCCAGCAGCTTCGAACCGGGACAGGGCGACTACGAGCAGTACTTC. Its translation is CASSFEPGQGDYEQYF.